The 20 T cell receptor beta chains in this list originate from one sample, sequenced in a study of blood T cell repertoires in COVID-19. Method: immunoSEQ multiplex PCR; TCRdb's copy keeps in-frame clones and lacks some. The sample yields 350,000 to 450,000 clones, 85% seen once. The sample taken for sequencing was peripheral blood. All receptors come from a woman in her late teens or twenties with acute or convalescent COVID-19.

This clone was recorded only once. The chain has TRBV19 and TRBJ1-4; unclear D gene. V was cut by 1 base and J by 3 bases, with 18 bases left in between. CDR1 is LNHDA and CDR2 is SQIVND in the germline V gene (reference sequence). CDR3 size: 18 residues. In nucleotides, the CDR3 is TGTGCCAGTAGTATAGTTGGTCCTACACCCAGGCCTAATGAAAAACTGTTTTTT. Translated, it gives CASSIVGPTPRPNEKLFF.

The rearrangement links TRBV5-5 to TRBJ1-2, with D tentatively TRBD1 (5 bases). The V gene lost 1 base and the J gene lost 5 bases, with 15 bases spanning the gap. This CDR3 is built from 15 residues. Germline V gives CDR1 SGHKS, CDR2 YYEKEE (reference sequence). In DNA, the CDR3 is TGTGCCAGCAGCTTGCAAGTCGTGACAGCTTATGGCTACACCTTC. Amino acid sequence: CASSLQVVTAYGYTF.

This sequence joins TRBV7-9 and TRBJ2-2; TRBD2 might be the D (5 bases). Between the trimmed V and J ends, which lost 5 bases and 1 base, there was a span of 14 bases. CDR3 length: 16 amino acids. The germline CDR1 and CDR2 sequences are SEHNR and FQNEAQ (reference sequence). CDR3 sequence: CASSPRDRGNTGELFF. CDR3 coding DNA: TGTGCCAGCAGCCCTCGGGATCGGGGGAACACCGGGGAGCTGTTTTTT.

V gene TRBV27 combines with J gene TRBJ2-7; 9 bases are shared with TRBD1. Germline CDR1 MNHEY, CDR2 SMNVEV (reference sequence). There are 17 residues in the CDR3. V lost 5 bases, J lost 5 bases, and 16 bases stayed unmatched. The CDR3 coding sequence is TGTGCCAGCAGTCCTCACTTTCCGGGACAGGGTAAGAACGAGCAGTACTTC. Amino acid sequence: CASSPHFPGQGKNEQYF.

V usage is TRBV2 and J usage is TRBJ1-1; 9 bases agree with TRBD1. Germline V gene sequence: CDR1 SNHLY, CDR2 FYNNEI. This CDR3 contains 15 residues. The V and J ends lost 5 bases and 2 bases, in that order; junction bases with no gene match: 6. CDR3 DNA: TGTGCCAGCAGTCGACAGGGGGTCTTAAACACTGAAGCTTTCTTT. Amino acids: CASSRQGVLNTEAFF.

V is TRBV9 and J is TRBJ2-3; D possibly corresponds to TRBD2 (6 bases). This CDR3 comprises 15 residues. CDR1 is SGDLS and CDR2 is YYNGEE in the germline V gene. Trimming removed 0 bases from V and 2 bases from J, with 10 bases in between. In DNA form, the CDR3 reads TGTGCCAGCAGCGTAGGGGGGGAACACACAGATACGCAGTATTTT. Its translation is CASSVGGEHTDTQYF.

This clone appeared a few times. The V and J genes are TRBV5-1 and TRBJ2-7; 9 positions agree with TRBD1. Per the germline V gene, CDR1 is SGHRS and CDR2 is YFSETQ. This CDR3 has 16 residues. J lost 3 bases, V lost 2 bases, and 9 bases had no gene match. CDR3 sequence reads: CASSFTGGSSYYEQYF. The CDR3 DNA sequence: TGCGCCAGCAGCTTCACAGGGGGCTCGTCTTACTACGAGCAGTACTTC. Supplemented by reference TRBV5-1 and TRBJ2-7, the full variable domain reads KAGVTQTPRYLIKTRGQQVTLSCSPISGHRSVSWYQQTPGQGLQFLFEYFSETQRNKGNFPGRFSGRQFSNSRSEMNVSTLELGDSALYLCASSFTGGSSYYEQYFGPGTRLTVT.

The table lists this clone with a few counts. The chain employs TRBV19 and TRBJ2-3; possible D gene TRBD1, 6 bases. Germline CDR1 reads LNHDA; CDR2 reads SQIVND (reference sequence). This CDR3 region has 11 residues. The DNA for the CDR3 is TGTGCTACAGGGTCAGCAGATACGCAGTATTTT. Its translation is CATGSADTQYF.

This chain connects TRBV18 to TRBJ1-3; TRBD1 matches 10 bases. This CDR3 contains 18 residues. The germline V gene encodes CDR1 KGHSH and CDR2 LQKENI. V dropped 4 bases and J dropped 0; count of bases not matched to a gene: 9. CDR3 loop: CASSLFRDRGASGNTIYF. CDR3 DNA sequence: TGTGCCAGCTCACTTTTCCGGGACAGGGGCGCCTCTGGAAACACCATATATTTT. The full variable domain, completed using reference TRBV18 and TRBJ1-3, is NAGVMQNPRHLVRRRGQEARLRCSPMKGHSHVYWYRQLPEEGLKFMVYLQKENIIDESGMPKERFSAEFPKEGPSILRIQQVVRGDSAAYFCASSLFRDRGASGNTIYFGEGSWLTVV.

The chain couples TRBV11-2 to TRBJ2-3, with 9 bases fitting TRBD2. Germline assignment: CDR1 SGHAT and CDR2 FQNNGV. V shed 0 bases and J 4 bases; nucleotides not matched to a gene: 2. The CDR3 runs 15 residues. CDR3 region: CASSLDRGRADTQYF. DNA of the CDR3: TGTGCCAGCAGCTTAGATCGCGGGAGGGCAGATACGCAGTATTTT.

Comment on this clone: The junction does not match germline at one end; this may be a read error. This sequence joins TRBV28 and TRBJ1-3; D remains unclear. Germline lookup yields CDR1 MDHEN and CDR2 SYDVKM. The CDR3 runs to 14 residues. The CDR3 DNA reads TGTGCCAGCAGTCCTACCGGGTCTGGGAACACCATATATTTT. Its translation is CASSPTGSGNTIYF.

The V gene is TRBV4-1, the J gene TRBJ1-2; no definite D call. V shed 0 bases and J shed 7 bases, with 18 bases lying between them. Germline CDR1 reads MGHRA; CDR2 reads YSYEKL. The CDR3 contains 16 residues. In DNA form, the CDR3 reads TGCGCCAGCAGCCAAGAGGGCCCGGGCGCGGAGGGTGGCTACACCTTC. This gives the protein CASSQEGPGAEGGYTF.

This chain connects TRBV7-3 to TRBJ2-1, with 8 bases lining up with TRBD1. V trimming: 5 bases; J trimming: 0 bases; junction bases outside the gene matches: 0. Germline values: CDR1 SGHTA, CDR2 FQGTGA. The CDR3 spans 14 residues. The CDR3 sequence: CASSTGGSYNEQFF. In DNA form, the CDR3 reads TGTGCCAGCAGCACAGGGGGCTCCTACAATGAGCAGTTCTTC.

The V and J genes are TRBV30 and TRBJ1-2; 7 nucleotides match TRBD1. This CDR3 region has 13 residues. Germline lookup yields CDR1 GTSNPN and CDR2 SVGIG (reference sequence). The trim removed 8 bases at V and 2 bases at J, leaving 8 bases unmatched. As DNA, the CDR3 is TGTGCCGGAACGACAGGGCGGAACTATGGCTACACCTTC. This translates into CAGTTGRNYGYTF.

This clone was picked up a small number of times. The chain recombines TRBV27 with TRBJ2-1, with D hard to call. This CDR3 contains 12 residues. Germline V lookup: CDR1 MNHEY, CDR2 SMNVEV (reference sequence). Trimming removed 0 bases from V and 6 bases from J, with 3 bases in between. Here the CDR3 DNA reads TGTGCCAGCAGTTTATCGAGCAATGAGCAGTTCTTC. Encoded protein: CASSLSSNEQFF.

V is TRBV21-1 and J is TRBJ1-6; TRBD1 was called by the table and not checked on the DNA. TRBV21-1 is a pseudogene segment. The length of the CDR3 is 13 residues. CDR3 amino acids: CASEQGNNSPLHF. The CDR3 nucleotides read TGTGCCAGCGAACAGGGTAATAATTCACCCCTCCACTTT.

The rearrangement uses TRBV25-1 and TRBJ1-1; 11 nucleotides align to TRBD1. CDR3 length equals 15 residues. CDR1 is MGHDK and CDR2 is SYGVNS in the germline V gene. Unmatched junction bases numbered 3, after V lost 2 bases and J lost 4 bases. Here the CDR3 DNA reads TGTGCCAGCAGTGAACCTGGGACAGGGGGCACTGAAGCTTTCTTT. It encodes CASSEPGTGGTEAFF.

This clone was observed a single time. The chain links TRBV21-1 to TRBJ1-2. TRBV21-1 is marked as a pseudogene. There are 15 residues in the CDR3. The CDR3 nucleotides read TGTGCCAGCAGCAAAGCGCTGGGAGCTAACTATGGCTACACCTTC. This codes for CASSKALGANYGYTF.

The chain couples TRBV19 to TRBJ2-7; TRBD2 might be the D (6 bases). V was pared by 3 bases and J by 1 base, with 16 bases between. This CDR3 is 16 amino acids long. Germline loops: CDR1 LNHDA, CDR2 SQIVND (reference sequence). The CDR3 here is CASSMGGGTLSYEQYF. The CDR3 DNA follows: TGTGCCAGTAGTATGGGAGGAGGCACGCTTTCCTACGAGCAGTACTTC.

This chain joins TRBV28 and TRBJ2-1, with 11 bases lining up with TRBD1. Germline V lookup: CDR1 MDHEN, CDR2 SYDVKM. The J segment lost 6 bases and the V segment lost 2 bases, leaving 6 bases of the junction unmatched. This CDR3 spans 16 amino acids. Here the CDR3 reads CASSLTGTGGLNEQFF. Written as DNA, the CDR3 is TGTGCCAGCAGTTTAACCGGGACAGGGGGGCTCAATGAGCAGTTCTTC.